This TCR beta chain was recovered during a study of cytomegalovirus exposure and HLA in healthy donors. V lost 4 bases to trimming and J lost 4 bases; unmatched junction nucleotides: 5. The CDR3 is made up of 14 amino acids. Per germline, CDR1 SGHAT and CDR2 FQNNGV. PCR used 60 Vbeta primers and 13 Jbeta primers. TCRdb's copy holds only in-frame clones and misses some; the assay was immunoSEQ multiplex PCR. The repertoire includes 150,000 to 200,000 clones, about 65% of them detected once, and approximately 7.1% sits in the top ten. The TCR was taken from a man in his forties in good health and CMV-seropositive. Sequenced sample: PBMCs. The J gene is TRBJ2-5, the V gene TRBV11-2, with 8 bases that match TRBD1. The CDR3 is CASSSRGRLETQYF. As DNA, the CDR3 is TGTGCCAGCAGCTCCAGGGGGCGCTTAGAGACCCAGTACTTC.